The sequence of this TCR beta chain was determined in a study of blood T cell repertoires in COVID-19. Background on the study: Samples of COVID-19 (acute and convalescent) were obtained from the United States, Italy and Spain. The cDNA or gDNA used as material had been derived from T cells, B-cell-depleted T cells, or PBMCs.

Original processing notes: Reference gene primer amplification in the assay estimated nucleated cell counts. Produced via immunoSEQ multiplex PCR; TCRdb's table is partial and in-frame only. D and trimming were read from the DNA, whereas the V and J calls and clone size are those reported in that table. Of about 41,000 clones in the sample, roughly 85% were seen once. CDR1 is MNHEY, CDR2 SMNVEV, per germline (reference sequence). Trimming took off 4 bases at V and 1 base at J, with 13 bases between the two ends. CDR3 length equals 15 residues. Input material: peripheral blood. The source of this sequence is a man between 60 and 70 years old with acute or convalescent COVID-19. This sequence joins TRBV27 and TRBJ1-1; D remains ambiguous. The CDR3 loop is CASSSRSRQNTEAFF. In DNA, the CDR3 is TGTGCCAGCAGTTCTCGGTCGAGACAGAACACTGAAGCTTTCTTT.